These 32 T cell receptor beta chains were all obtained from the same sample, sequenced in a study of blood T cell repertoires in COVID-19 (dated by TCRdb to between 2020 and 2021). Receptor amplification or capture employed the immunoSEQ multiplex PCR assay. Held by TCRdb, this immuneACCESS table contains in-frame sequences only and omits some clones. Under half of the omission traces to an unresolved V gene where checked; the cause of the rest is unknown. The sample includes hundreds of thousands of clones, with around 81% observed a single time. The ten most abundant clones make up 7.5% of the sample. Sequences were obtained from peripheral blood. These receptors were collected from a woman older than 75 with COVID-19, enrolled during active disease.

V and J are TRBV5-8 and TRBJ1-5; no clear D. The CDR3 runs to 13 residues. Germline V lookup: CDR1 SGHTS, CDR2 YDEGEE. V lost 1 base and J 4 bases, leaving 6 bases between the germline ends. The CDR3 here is CASSLSVNQPQHF. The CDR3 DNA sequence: TGTGCCAGCAGCTTGTCGGTGAATCAGCCCCAGCATTTT.

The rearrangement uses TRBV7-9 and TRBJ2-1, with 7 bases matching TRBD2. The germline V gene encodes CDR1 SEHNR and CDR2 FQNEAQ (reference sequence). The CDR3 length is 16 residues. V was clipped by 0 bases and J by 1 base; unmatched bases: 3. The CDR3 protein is CASSLAAGVSYNEQFF. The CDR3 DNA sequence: TGTGCCAGCAGCTTAGCTGCGGGAGTATCCTACAATGAGCAGTTCTTC.

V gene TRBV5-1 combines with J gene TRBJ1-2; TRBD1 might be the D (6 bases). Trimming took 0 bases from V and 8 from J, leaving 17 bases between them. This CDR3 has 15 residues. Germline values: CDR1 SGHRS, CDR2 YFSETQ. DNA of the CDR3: TGCGCCAGCAGCTTGGTAGCTGAACAGGGAAGCGGCTACACCTTC. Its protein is CASSLVAEQGSGYTF.

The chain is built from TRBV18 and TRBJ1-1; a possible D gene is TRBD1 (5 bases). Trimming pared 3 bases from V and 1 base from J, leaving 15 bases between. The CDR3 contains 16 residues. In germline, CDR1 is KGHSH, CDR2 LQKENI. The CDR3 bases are TGTGCCAGCTCACCCCTCGCCGGCGGGGGGAACACTGAAGCTTTCTTT. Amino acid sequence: CASSPLAGGGNTEAFF.

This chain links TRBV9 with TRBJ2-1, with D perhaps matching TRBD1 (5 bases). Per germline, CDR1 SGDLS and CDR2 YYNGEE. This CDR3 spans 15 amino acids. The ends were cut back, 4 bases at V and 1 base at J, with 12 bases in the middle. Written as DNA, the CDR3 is TGTGCCAGCAGCCCCCAGGGCACGTCCTACAATGAGCAGTTCTTC. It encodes CASSPQGTSYNEQFF.

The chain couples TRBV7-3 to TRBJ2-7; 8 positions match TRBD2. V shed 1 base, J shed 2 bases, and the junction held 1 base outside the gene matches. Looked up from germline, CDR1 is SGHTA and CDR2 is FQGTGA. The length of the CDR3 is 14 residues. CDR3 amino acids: CASSLSGGTYEQYF. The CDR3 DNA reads TGTGCCAGCAGCTTAAGCGGGGGGACCTACGAGCAGTACTTC.

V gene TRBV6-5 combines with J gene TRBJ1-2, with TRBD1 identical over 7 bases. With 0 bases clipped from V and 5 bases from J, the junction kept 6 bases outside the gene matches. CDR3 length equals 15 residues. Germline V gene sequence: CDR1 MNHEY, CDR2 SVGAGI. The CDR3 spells CASSYSGGASYGYTF. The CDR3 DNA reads TGTGCCAGCAGTTACTCAGGGGGCGCCTCGTATGGCTACACCTTC.

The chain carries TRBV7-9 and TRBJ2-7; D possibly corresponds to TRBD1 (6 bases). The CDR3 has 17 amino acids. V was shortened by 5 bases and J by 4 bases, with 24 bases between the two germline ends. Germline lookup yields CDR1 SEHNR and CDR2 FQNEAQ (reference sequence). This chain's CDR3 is CASSIYTGFLGVYEQYF. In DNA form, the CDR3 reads TGTGCCAGCAGCATATATACAGGGTTCCTAGGGGTATACGAGCAGTACTTC.

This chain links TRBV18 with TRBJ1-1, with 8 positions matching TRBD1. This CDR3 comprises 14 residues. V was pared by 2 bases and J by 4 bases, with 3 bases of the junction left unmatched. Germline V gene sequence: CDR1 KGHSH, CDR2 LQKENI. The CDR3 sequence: CASSPLQGATEAFF. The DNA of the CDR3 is TGTGCCAGCTCACCATTGCAGGGGGCCACTGAAGCTTTCTTT. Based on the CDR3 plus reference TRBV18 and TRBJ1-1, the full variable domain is NAGVMQNPRHLVRRRGQEARLRCSPMKGHSHVYWYRQLPEEGLKFMVYLQKENIIDESGMPKERFSAEFPKEGPSILRIQQVVRGDSAAYFCASSPLQGATEAFFGQGTRLTVV.

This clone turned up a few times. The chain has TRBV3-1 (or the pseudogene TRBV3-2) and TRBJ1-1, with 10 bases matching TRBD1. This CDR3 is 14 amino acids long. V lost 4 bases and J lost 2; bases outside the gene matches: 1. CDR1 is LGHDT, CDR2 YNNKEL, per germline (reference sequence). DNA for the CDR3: TGTGCCAGCAGCCGACAGGGGGCAAACACTGAAGCTTTCTTT. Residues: CASSRQGANTEAFF.

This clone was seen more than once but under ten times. This CDR3 is CASSLSSAGTKNIQYF. As DNA, the CDR3 is TGTGCCAGCAGTTTATCAAGCGCAGGGACCAAAAACATTCAGTACTTC. The chain has TRBV27 and TRBJ2-4, with a tentative D call TRBD1 (5 bases). V was trimmed by 0 bases and J by 2 bases, leaving 11 bases between them. Per germline, CDR1 MNHEY and CDR2 SMNVEV (reference sequence). This CDR3 comprises 16 residues.

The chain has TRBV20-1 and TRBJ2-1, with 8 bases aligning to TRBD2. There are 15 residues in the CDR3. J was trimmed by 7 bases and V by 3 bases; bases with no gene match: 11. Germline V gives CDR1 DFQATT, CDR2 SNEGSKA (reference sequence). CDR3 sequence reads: CSASSGTRKGNEQFF. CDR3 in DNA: TGCAGTGCTAGTTCCGGGACTAGAAAGGGTAATGAGCAGTTCTTC.

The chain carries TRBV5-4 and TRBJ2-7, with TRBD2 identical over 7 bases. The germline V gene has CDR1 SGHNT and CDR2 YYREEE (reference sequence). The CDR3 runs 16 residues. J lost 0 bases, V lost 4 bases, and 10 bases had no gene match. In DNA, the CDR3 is TGTGCCAGCAGCCGTTCAGCTAGCGGAAGCTCCTACGAGCAGTACTTC. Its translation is CASSRSASGSSYEQYF.

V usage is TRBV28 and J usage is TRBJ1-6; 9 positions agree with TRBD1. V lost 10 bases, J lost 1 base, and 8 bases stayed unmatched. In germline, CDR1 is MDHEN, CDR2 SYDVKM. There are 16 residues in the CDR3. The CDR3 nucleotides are TGTGCCACCTCCTACAGGGGGCGATCCTATAATTCACCCCTCCACTTT. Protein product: CATSYRGRSYNSPLHF.

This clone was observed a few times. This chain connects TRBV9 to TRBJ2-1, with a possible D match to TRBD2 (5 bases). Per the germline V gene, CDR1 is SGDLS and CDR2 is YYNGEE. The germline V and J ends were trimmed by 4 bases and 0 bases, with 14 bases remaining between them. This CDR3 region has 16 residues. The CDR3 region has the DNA TGTGCCAGCAGCACCCGAAGCGGCCACTCCTACAATGAGCAGTTCTTC. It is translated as CASSTRSGHSYNEQFF.

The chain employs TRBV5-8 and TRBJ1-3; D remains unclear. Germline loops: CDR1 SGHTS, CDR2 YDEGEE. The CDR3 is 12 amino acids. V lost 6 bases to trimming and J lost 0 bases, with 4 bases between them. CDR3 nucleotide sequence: TGTGCCAGCACCCTCTCTGGAAACACCATATATTTT. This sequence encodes CASTLSGNTIYF.

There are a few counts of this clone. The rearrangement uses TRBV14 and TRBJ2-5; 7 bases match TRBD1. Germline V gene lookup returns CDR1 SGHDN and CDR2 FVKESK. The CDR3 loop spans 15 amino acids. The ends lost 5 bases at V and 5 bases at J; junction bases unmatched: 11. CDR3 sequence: CASSAYRGVGETQYF. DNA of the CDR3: TGTGCCAGCAGCGCTTACAGGGGAGTAGGGGAGACCCAGTACTTC.

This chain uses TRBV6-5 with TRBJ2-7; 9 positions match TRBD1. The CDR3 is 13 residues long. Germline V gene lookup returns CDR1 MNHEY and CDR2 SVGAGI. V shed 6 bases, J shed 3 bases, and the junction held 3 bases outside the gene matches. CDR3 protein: CASRGTGNYEQYF. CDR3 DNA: TGTGCCAGCAGAGGGACAGGGAACTACGAGCAGTACTTC.

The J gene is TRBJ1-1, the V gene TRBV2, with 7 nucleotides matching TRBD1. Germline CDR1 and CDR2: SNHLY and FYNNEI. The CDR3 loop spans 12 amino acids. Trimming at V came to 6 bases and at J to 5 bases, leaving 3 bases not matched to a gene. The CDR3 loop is CASRGGMTEAFF. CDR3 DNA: TGTGCCAGCAGAGGGGGCATGACTGAAGCTTTCTTT.

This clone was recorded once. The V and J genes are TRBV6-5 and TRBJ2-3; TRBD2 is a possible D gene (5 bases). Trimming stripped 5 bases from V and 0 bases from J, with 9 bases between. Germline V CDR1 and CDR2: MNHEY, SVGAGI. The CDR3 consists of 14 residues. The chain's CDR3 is CASSPGLSTDTQYF. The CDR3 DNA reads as TGTGCCAGCAGTCCCGGACTCAGCACAGATACGCAGTATTTT.

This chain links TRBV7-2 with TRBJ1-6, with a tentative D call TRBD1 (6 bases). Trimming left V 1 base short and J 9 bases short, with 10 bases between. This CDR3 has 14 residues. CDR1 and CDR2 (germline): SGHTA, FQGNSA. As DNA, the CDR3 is TGTGCCAGCAGCTTAGACAGGGTGGCTTCACCCCTCCACTTT. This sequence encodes CASSLDRVASPLHF.

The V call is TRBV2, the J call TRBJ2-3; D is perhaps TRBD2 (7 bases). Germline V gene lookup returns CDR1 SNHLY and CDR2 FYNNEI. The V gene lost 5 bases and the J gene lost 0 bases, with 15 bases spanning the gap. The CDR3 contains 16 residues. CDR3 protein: CASSITGGSSTDTQYF. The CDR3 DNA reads TGTGCCAGCAGTATAACGGGGGGCTCTAGCACAGATACGCAGTATTTT.

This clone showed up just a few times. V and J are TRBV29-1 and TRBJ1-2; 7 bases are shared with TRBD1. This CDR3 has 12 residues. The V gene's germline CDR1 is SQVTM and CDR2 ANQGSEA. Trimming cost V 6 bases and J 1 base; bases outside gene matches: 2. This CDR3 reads CSVRDSNYGYTF. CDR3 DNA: TGCAGCGTCCGGGACAGTAACTATGGCTACACCTTC.

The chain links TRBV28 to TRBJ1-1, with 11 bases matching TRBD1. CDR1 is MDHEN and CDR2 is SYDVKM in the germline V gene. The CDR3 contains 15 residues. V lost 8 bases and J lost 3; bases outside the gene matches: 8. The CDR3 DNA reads TGTGCCAGCGTGGAAGGACAGGGGGCATACACTGAAGCTTTCTTT. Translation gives CASVEGQGAYTEAFF.

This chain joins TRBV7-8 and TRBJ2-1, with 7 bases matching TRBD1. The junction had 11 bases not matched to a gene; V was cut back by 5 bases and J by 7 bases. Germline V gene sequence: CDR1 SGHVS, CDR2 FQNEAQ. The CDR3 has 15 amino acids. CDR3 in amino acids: CASSPPPRGLNEQFF. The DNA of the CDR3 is TGTGCCAGCAGCCCCCCCCCGAGGGGGCTGAATGAGCAGTTCTTC. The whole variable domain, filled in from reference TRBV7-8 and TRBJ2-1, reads GAGVSQSPRYKVAKRGQDVALRCDPISGHVSLFWYQQALGQGPEFLTYFQNEAQLDKSGLPSDRFFAERPEGSVSTLKIQRTQQEDSAVYLCASSPPPRGLNEQFFGPGTRLTVL.

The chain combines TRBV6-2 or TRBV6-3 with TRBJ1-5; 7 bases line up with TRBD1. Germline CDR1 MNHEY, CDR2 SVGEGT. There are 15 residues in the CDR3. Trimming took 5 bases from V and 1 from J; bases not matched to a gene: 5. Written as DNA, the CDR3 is TGTGCCAGCAGTCCCAGGGGGACGAGCAATCAGCCCCAGCATTTT. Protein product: CASSPRGTSNQPQHF.

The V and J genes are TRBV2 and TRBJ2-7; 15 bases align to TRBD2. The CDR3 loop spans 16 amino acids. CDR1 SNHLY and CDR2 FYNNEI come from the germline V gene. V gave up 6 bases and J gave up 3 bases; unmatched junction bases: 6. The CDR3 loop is CASSWTSGRVDYEQYF. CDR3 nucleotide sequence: TGTGCCAGCAGCTGGACTAGCGGGAGGGTCGACTACGAGCAGTACTTC.

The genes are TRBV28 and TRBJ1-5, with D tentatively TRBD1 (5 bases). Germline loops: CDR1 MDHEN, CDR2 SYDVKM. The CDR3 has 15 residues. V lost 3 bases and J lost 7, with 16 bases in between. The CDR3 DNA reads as TGTGCCAGCAGTTTCCTGGGGGGGATCCAGCAGCCCCAGCATTTT. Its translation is CASSFLGGIQQPQHF.

The CDR3 spells CSVEGADTQYF. CDR3 in DNA: TGCAGCGTTGAAGGCGCAGATACGCAGTATTTT. The chain uses TRBV29-1 and TRBJ2-3; no reliable D call. The CDR3 loop spans 11 amino acids. CDR1 SQVTM and CDR2 ANQGSEA come from the germline V gene. The V gene lost 1 base and the J gene lost 4 bases, with 3 bases spanning the gap.

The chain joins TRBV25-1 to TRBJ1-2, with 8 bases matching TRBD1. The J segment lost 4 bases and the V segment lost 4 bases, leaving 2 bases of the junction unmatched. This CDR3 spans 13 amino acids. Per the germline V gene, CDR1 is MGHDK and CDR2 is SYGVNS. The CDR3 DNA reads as TGTGCCAGCAGTGGGGGACAGGTCTATGGCTACACCTTC. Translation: CASSGGQVYGYTF.

The CDR3 loop reads CASSPTRDRGHYYGYTF. In DNA, the CDR3 is TGTGCCAGCAGCCCTACGAGGGACAGGGGGCATTACTATGGCTACACCTTC. The V call is TRBV6-2 or TRBV6-3, the J call TRBJ1-2, with TRBD1 matching 12 bases. The V and J ends lost 6 bases and 3 bases, in that order; junction bases with no gene match: 11. In germline, CDR1 is MNHEY, CDR2 SVGEGT. This CDR3 spans 17 amino acids.

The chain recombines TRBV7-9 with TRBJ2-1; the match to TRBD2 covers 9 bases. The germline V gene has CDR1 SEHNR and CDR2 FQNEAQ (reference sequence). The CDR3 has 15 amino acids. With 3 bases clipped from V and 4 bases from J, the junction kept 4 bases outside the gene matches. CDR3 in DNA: TGTGCCAGCAGCTTGCTAGCGGGGCGTTACAATGAGCAGTTCTTC. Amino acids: CASSLLAGRYNEQFF.